These T cell receptor beta chains were read from a single sample in a study of blood T cell repertoires in COVID-19. Assay used: immunoSEQ multiplex PCR; TCRdb lists only in-frame clones, some missing. The top ten clones hold approximately 4.3% of a sample with approximately 280,000 clones, 75% to 90% of them seen once. Material: peripheral blood. All receptors come from a man in his forties with acute or convalescent COVID-19. CDR3s include the opening cysteine and the closing phenylalanine or tryptophan. D genes are given only for firm matches.

d_call: -; v_call: TRBV19; cdr3_length: 14; j_call: TRBJ2-1; cdr3_aa: CASTGRGSYNEQFF
d_call: -; v_call: TRBV9; cdr3_length: 14; j_call: TRBJ2-3; cdr3_aa: CASSAERRTDTQYF
d_call: -; v_call: TRBV5-1; cdr3_length: 10; j_call: TRBJ1-2; cdr3_aa: CASSPGTGPF
d_call: TRBD1; v_call: TRBV5-1; cdr3_length: 17; j_call: TRBJ1-6; cdr3_aa: CASSLAHQGQTNSPLHF
d_call: -; v_call: TRBV6-5; cdr3_length: 15; j_call: TRBJ1-2; cdr3_aa: CASRPSHGSNYGYTF
d_call: -; v_call: TRBV14; cdr3_length: 12; j_call: TRBJ2-1; cdr3_aa: CASRGDGDEQFF
d_call: -; v_call: TRBV2; cdr3_length: 11; j_call: TRBJ2-2; cdr3_aa: CASSPSGELFF
d_call: -; v_call: TRBV2; cdr3_length: 15; j_call: TRBJ2-7; cdr3_aa: CASSVSDSFSYEQYF
d_call: TRBD1; v_call: TRBV2; cdr3_length: 14; j_call: TRBJ1-6; cdr3_aa: CASTGGQHYSPLHF
d_call: -; v_call: TRBV19; cdr3_length: 14; j_call: TRBJ1-6; cdr3_aa: CASSRQTGLSPLHF
d_call: TRBD1; v_call: TRBV7-2; cdr3_length: 14; j_call: TRBJ1-2; cdr3_aa: CASSLGQAQLGYTF
d_call: TRBD2; v_call: TRBV9; cdr3_length: 14; j_call: TRBJ2-3; cdr3_aa: CASHSGGNTDTQYF
d_call: TRBD1; v_call: TRBV6-5; cdr3_length: 13; j_call: TRBJ1-1; cdr3_aa: CASSQGQGRRAFF
d_call: -; v_call: TRBV18; cdr3_length: 13; j_call: TRBJ1-1; cdr3_aa: CASSPSRGTEAFF
d_call: -; v_call: TRBV7-9; cdr3_length: 15; j_call: TRBJ2-3; cdr3_aa: CASSLTGPGVDTQYF
d_call: TRBD1; v_call: TRBV5-1; cdr3_length: 14; j_call: TRBJ1-2; cdr3_aa: CASSSGGVKYGYTF
d_call: -; v_call: TRBV7-9; cdr3_length: 15; j_call: TRBJ1-1; cdr3_aa: CASSPSDQGNTEAFF
d_call: TRBD1; v_call: TRBV7-2; cdr3_length: 15; j_call: TRBJ1-4; cdr3_aa: CASSLTGQINEKLFF
d_call: -; v_call: TRBV4-2; cdr3_length: 17; j_call: TRBJ1-6; cdr3_aa: CASSQEGRLTAQTPLHF
d_call: -; v_call: TRBV30; cdr3_length: 13; j_call: TRBJ1-6; cdr3_aa: CAWSVGGDSPLHF
d_call: -; v_call: TRBV4-2; cdr3_length: 16; j_call: TRBJ2-7; cdr3_aa: CASSQGSRLGSHEQYF
d_call: TRBD1; v_call: TRBV12-5; cdr3_length: 15; j_call: TRBJ2-1; cdr3_aa: CASGYGTGTYNEQFF
d_call: -; v_call: TRBV15; cdr3_length: 14; j_call: TRBJ1-1; cdr3_aa: CATSPSGSNTEAFF
d_call: -; v_call: TRBV5-1; cdr3_length: 15; j_call: TRBJ2-3; cdr3_aa: CASSLQHREVDTQYF
d_call: TRBD1; v_call: TRBV18; cdr3_length: 15; j_call: TRBJ1-1; cdr3_aa: CASSPTQGATTEAFF
d_call: -; v_call: TRBV5-6; cdr3_length: 13; j_call: TRBJ1-2; cdr3_aa: CASSTIGKEGYTF
d_call: -; v_call: TRBV3-1/TRBV3-2; cdr3_length: 16; j_call: TRBJ2-7; cdr3_aa: CASSLWRMTGRSEQYF
d_call: TRBD1; v_call: TRBV2; cdr3_length: 15; j_call: TRBJ1-2; cdr3_aa: CASRATGDGSYGYTF
d_call: TRBD1; v_call: TRBV5-1; cdr3_length: 16; j_call: TRBJ2-3; cdr3_aa: CASRTAGQGIVDTQYF
d_call: -; v_call: TRBV4-1; cdr3_length: 17; j_call: TRBJ1-4; cdr3_aa: CASSQDQWLATNEKLFF
d_call: -; v_call: TRBV29-1; cdr3_length: 11; j_call: TRBJ1-2; cdr3_aa: CSASDNYGYTF
d_call: -; v_call: TRBV21-1; cdr3_length: 13; j_call: TRBJ2-1; cdr3_aa: CASRPLDRNEQFF
d_call: -; v_call: TRBV4-1; cdr3_length: 15; j_call: TRBJ1-2; cdr3_aa: CASSQNWGSHKGYTF
d_call: TRBD1; v_call: TRBV4-1; cdr3_length: 19; j_call: TRBJ1-4; cdr3_aa: CASSQDGRTGLATNEKLFF
d_call: -; v_call: TRBV6-5; cdr3_length: 14; j_call: TRBJ2-7; cdr3_aa: CASVIGGASYEQYF
d_call: -; v_call: TRBV19; cdr3_length: 15; j_call: TRBJ2-7; cdr3_aa: CASSSSSVGEEEQYF
d_call: -; v_call: TRBV24-1; cdr3_length: 16; j_call: TRBJ2-6; cdr3_aa: CATSDKGISGANVLTF
d_call: TRBD1; v_call: TRBV27; cdr3_length: 17; j_call: TRBJ1-2; cdr3_aa: CASRSQGGRPNNYGYTF
d_call: -; v_call: TRBV2; cdr3_length: 17; j_call: TRBJ2-6; cdr3_aa: CASSPQGSRSGANVLTF
d_call: TRBD2; v_call: TRBV5-4; cdr3_length: 16; j_call: TRBJ2-3; cdr3_aa: CASSQKLAGGTDTQYF
d_call: -; v_call: TRBV11-2; cdr3_length: 15; j_call: TRBJ1-4; cdr3_aa: CASSLSGSTNEKLFF
d_call: -; v_call: TRBV5-1; cdr3_length: 13; j_call: TRBJ1-5; cdr3_aa: CASSLNGNQPQHF
d_call: -; v_call: TRBV25-1; cdr3_length: 13; j_call: TRBJ2-1; cdr3_aa: CASCPGDYNEQFF